Presented here are 16 T cell receptor beta chains from one specimen sequenced in a study of blood T cell repertoires in COVID-19. The method was immunoSEQ multiplex PCR; TCRdb's version includes in-frame clones alone and lacks a portion of them. Of fewer than 70,000 clones listed, roughly nine tenths were seen once; the top ten hold roughly 8.8%. Sample: peripheral blood. The receptors shown here come from a man aged 45-60 years with active COVID-19.

CDR3 loop: CASSQDHLERGYETQYF. The DNA of the CDR3 is TGTGCCAGCAGCCAAGATCATCTTGAGCGGGGGTATGAGACCCAGTACTTC. V usage is TRBV3-1 (or the pseudogene TRBV3-2) and J usage is TRBJ2-5; 8 bases line up with TRBD2. CDR1 is LGHDT, CDR2 YNNKEL, per germline (reference sequence). The CDR3 extends over 17 amino acids. V shed 0 bases, J shed 5 bases, and the junction held 11 bases outside the gene matches.

The chain has TRBV6-1 and TRBJ2-1; 10 positions agree with TRBD2. Germline CDR1 is MNHNS and CDR2 is SASEGT. CDR3 length equals 15 residues. V lost 3 bases, J lost 8 bases, and 7 bases stayed unmatched. This CDR3 reads CASSDSGGFWDEQFF. CDR3 bases: TGTGCCAGCAGTGATAGCGGGGGGTTCTGGGATGAGCAGTTCTTC.

The rearrangement uses TRBV6-5 and TRBJ1-2, with TRBD1 matching 7 bases. Trimming at V came to 4 bases and at J to 6 bases, leaving 8 bases not matched to a gene. The CDR3 totals 14 residues. In germline, CDR1 is MNHEY, CDR2 SVGAGI. The CDR3 loop reads CASSLPDREDGYTF. CDR3 coding DNA: TGTGCCAGCAGTTTACCAGACAGGGAGGATGGCTACACCTTC.

J is TRBJ1-6 and V is TRBV30; 9 bases agree with TRBD1. The V gene end was trimmed by 5 bases and the J gene end by 10 bases; junction bases not matched to a gene: 3. The CDR3 consists of 12 residues. From germline, CDR1 is GTSNPN and CDR2 SVGIG (reference sequence). Written as DNA, the CDR3 is TGTGCCTGGGGGACAGGGACCTCACCCCTCCACTTT. This encodes CAWGTGTSPLHF.

This rearrangement joins TRBV6-2 or TRBV6-3 to TRBJ1-1; 9 nucleotides agree with TRBD1. The CDR3 is 17 residues long. Germline CDR1 reads MNHEY; CDR2 reads SVGEGT. Trimming took 5 bases from V and 2 from J; bases not matched to a gene: 12. CDR3 protein: CASSVRDRVSRNTEAFF. DNA of the CDR3: TGTGCCAGCAGTGTCCGGGACAGGGTATCCCGTAACACTGAAGCTTTCTTT.

The chain carries TRBV2 and TRBJ2-5; TRBD1 matches at 10 bases. Germline V lookup: CDR1 SNHLY, CDR2 FYNNEI. V shed 5 bases and J 5 bases; nucleotides not matched to a gene: 26. The CDR3 has 21 amino acids. In DNA form, the CDR3 reads TGTGCCAGCAGTCGTTCATCGACCCGCTCGAACCGGGACAGGGGTGAGGAGACCCAGTACTTC. It translates to CASSRSSTRSNRDRGEETQYF.

This sequence joins TRBV6-6 and TRBJ1-6; 10 bases agree with TRBD1. Unmatched junction bases numbered 5, after V lost 6 bases and J lost 9 bases. This CDR3 has 14 residues. Germline loops: CDR1 MNHNY, CDR2 SVGAGI (reference sequence). The CDR3 sequence is CASSDRGPGSPLHF. For the CDR3, the DNA is TGTGCCAGCAGCGACAGGGGGCCTGGTTCACCCCTCCACTTT.

The chain joins TRBV7-9 to TRBJ2-5, with 7 bases lining up with TRBD1. The CDR3 runs 15 residues. The junction had 11 bases not matched to a gene; V was cut back by 3 bases and J by 7 bases. Germline loops: CDR1 SEHNR, CDR2 FQNEAQ (reference sequence). CDR3 protein: CASSLLDREKGTQYF. The CDR3 DNA follows: TGTGCCAGCAGCTTGTTAGACAGGGAAAAAGGGACCCAGTACTTC.

The chain is built from TRBV21-1 and TRBJ1-6; the table assigns TRBD1, which was not confirmed against the DNA. TRBV21-1 is a pseudogene locus. This CDR3 is 13 amino acids long. The CDR3 region is CASITGGHSPLHF. DNA of the CDR3: TGTGCCAGCATAACAGGGGGTCATTCACCCCTCCACTTT.

The rearrangement joins TRBV9 to TRBJ2-2; TRBD2 matches at 13 bases. The germline V gene encodes CDR1 SGDLS and CDR2 YYNGEE. Germline trimming cut 3 bases from V and 0 bases from J; bases unmatched to any gene: 5. The CDR3 covers 18 residues. The CDR3, as DNA: TGTGCCAGCAGCGATGGACTAGCGGGGGCCGCGAACACCGGGGAGCTGTTTTTT. Its protein product is CASSDGLAGAANTGELFF.

This chain's CDR3 is CASSYLPGLQPYEQYF. CDR3 nucleotides: TGTGCCAGCAGTTACCTCCCGGGACTTCAACCCTACGAGCAGTACTTC. The J gene is TRBJ2-7, the V gene TRBV6-5, with D maybe TRBD2 (6 bases). Trimming took 2 bases from V and 2 from J, leaving 16 bases between them. The CDR3 is 16 residues long. The V gene's germline CDR1 is MNHEY and CDR2 SVGAGI.

This rearrangement joins TRBV28 to TRBJ2-5, with 11 bases matching TRBD2. From germline, CDR1 is MDHEN and CDR2 SYDVKM. The CDR3 is made up of 14 amino acids. The V gene end was trimmed by 5 bases and the J gene end by 3 bases; junction bases not matched to a gene: 2. DNA of the CDR3: TGTGCCAGCAGTCAACTAGCGGGGGAAGAGACCCAGTACTTC. This encodes CASSQLAGEETQYF.

This clone was recorded once. The V gene is TRBV6-1, the J gene TRBJ2-3; D gene ambiguous. CDR3 size: 14 residues. Looked up from germline, CDR1 is MNHNS and CDR2 is SASEGT. The germline V and J ends were trimmed by 3 bases and 0 bases, with 7 bases remaining between them. This CDR3 reads CASSENGSTDTQYF. Written as DNA, the CDR3 is TGTGCCAGCAGTGAGAACGGTAGCACAGATACGCAGTATTTT.

The J gene is TRBJ1-2, the V gene TRBV5-8; a possible D gene is TRBD1 (5 bases). Germline assignment: CDR1 SGHTS and CDR2 YDEGEE. The CDR3 sequence is 15 residues long. With 4 bases removed from V and 2 bases from J, the gap between germline ends came to 15 bases. CDR3 bases: TGTGCCAGCAGCCACCGCCTCAGGGCAAACTATGGCTACACCTTC. The encoded protein is CASSHRLRANYGYTF.

This sequence joins TRBV21-1 and TRBJ1-2; the D call TRBD1 from the table was never checked on the DNA. TRBV21-1 corresponds to a pseudogene. The CDR3 sequence is 13 residues long. The CDR3 sequence: CASSNWGSYGYTF. CDR3 DNA sequence: TGTGCCAGCAGCAATTGGGGCAGCTATGGCTACACCTTC.

This clone was recorded once. The junction differs from germline at one of its ends, possibly a read error. For the CDR3, the DNA is TGTGCCAGCAGGGAAGAATGGCACACCGGGGAGCTGTTTTTT. Translation gives CASREEWHTGELFF. The rearrangement uses TRBV6-1 and TRBJ2-2; D not certain. The CDR3 loop spans 14 amino acids. Germline V CDR1 and CDR2: MNHNS, SASEGT.